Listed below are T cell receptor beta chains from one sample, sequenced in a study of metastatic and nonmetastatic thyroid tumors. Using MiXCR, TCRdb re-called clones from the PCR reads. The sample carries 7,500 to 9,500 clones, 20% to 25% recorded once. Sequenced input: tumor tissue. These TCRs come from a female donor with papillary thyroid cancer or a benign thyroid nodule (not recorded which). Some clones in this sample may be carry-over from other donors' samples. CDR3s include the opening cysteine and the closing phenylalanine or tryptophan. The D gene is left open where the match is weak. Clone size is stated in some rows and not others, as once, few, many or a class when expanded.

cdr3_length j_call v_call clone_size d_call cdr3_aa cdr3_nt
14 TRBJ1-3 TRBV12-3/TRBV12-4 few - CASSEGRVRNTIYF TGTGCCAGCAGTGAAGGAAGGGTTAGGAACACCATATATTTT
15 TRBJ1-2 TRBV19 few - CASSMSADRNYGYTF TGTGCCAGTAGTATGAGTGCGGACAGAAACTATGGCTACACCTTC
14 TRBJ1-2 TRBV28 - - CASRITGLNHGYTF TGTGCCAGCAGAATAACAGGGTTAAACCATGGCTACACCTTT
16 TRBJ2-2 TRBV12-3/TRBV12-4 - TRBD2 CASSGTSGFNTGELFF TGTGCCAGCAGTGGGACTAGCGGGTTTAACACCGGGGAGCTGTTTTTT
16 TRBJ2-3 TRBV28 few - CASNPVQQAINYEQYF TGTGCCAGCAACCCTGTCCAACAGGCCATAAACTACGAGCAGTATTTT
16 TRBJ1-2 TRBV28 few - CASSLDWGGVGYGYTF TGTGCCAGCAGTTTAGATTGGGGCGGGGTCGGCTATGGCTACACCTTC
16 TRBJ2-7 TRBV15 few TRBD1 CATSRVIGQGFSEQYF TGTGCCACCAGCAGAGTAATAGGACAGGGGTTCTCCGAGCAGTACTTC
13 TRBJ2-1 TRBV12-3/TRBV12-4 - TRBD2 CASTTFSGREQFF TGTGCCAGCACTACCTTTAGCGGGAGGGAGCAGTTCTTC
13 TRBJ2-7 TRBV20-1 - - CSATDTSAYEQYF TGCAGTGCCACGGACACCTCAGCCTACGAGCAGTACTTC
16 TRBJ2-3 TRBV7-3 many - CASSSQGGGNQDTQYF TGTGCCAGCAGCTCCCAAGGGGGAGGGAACCAAGATACGCAGTATTTT
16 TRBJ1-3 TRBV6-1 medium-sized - CASSKGDGVSGNTIYF TGTGCCAGCAGCAAGGGAGACGGGGTTTCTGGAAACACCATATATTTT
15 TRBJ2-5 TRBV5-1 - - CASSLKIRAPETQYF TGCGCCAGCAGCTTGAAGATCCGGGCCCCAGAGACCCAGTACTTC
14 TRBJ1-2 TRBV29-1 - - CSVEVGATGYGYTF TGCAGCGTTGAAGTGGGGGCCACCGGCTATGGCTACACCTTC
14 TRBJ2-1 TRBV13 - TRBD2 CASSGLAGNNEQFF TGTGCCAGCAGCGGACTAGCGGGGAACAATGAGCAGTTCTTC
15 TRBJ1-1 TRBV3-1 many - CASSQGRTFSDEAFF TGTGCCAGCAGCCAAGGCCGAACCTTCTCGGACGAAGCTTTCTTT
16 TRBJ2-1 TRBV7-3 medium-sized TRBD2 CASSSQGLAAYNEQFF TGTGCCAGCAGCTCTCAGGGACTAGCTGCGTACAATGAGCAGTTCTTC
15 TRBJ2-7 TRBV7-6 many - CASSLAGRSSYEQYF TGTGCCAGCAGCTTAGCGGGGCGTAGCTCCTACGAGCAGTACTTC
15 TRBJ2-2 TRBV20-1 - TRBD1 CSATGQGADTGELFF TGTAGTGCCACTGGACAGGGGGCTGACACCGGGGAGCTGTTTTTT
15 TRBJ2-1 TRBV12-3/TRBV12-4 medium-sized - CASSILHGRHNEQFF TGTGCCAGCAGTATATTACACGGACGACACAATGAGCAGTTCTTT
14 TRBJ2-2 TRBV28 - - CASTHRYSTGELFF TGTGCCAGCACCCACAGGTACTCCACCGGGGAGCTGTTTTTT
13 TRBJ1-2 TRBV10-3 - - CASSYLGNYGYTF TGTGCCAGCAGTTACCTGGGAAACTATGGCTACACCTTC
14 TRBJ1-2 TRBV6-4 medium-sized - CASSDRGDNYGYTF TGTGCCAGCAGTGACAGGGGTGATAACTATGGCTACACCTTC
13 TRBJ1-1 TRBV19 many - CASSQTGRTEAFF TGTGCCAGTAGTCAAACAGGGAGAACTGAAGCTTTCTTT
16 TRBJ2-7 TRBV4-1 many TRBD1 CASSQGTRTGEAEQYF TGCGCCAGCAGCCAGGGAACTAGGACAGGGGAAGCCGAGCAGTACTTC
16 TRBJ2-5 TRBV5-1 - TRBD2 CASSLPGLAGDETQYF TGCGCCAGCAGCCTGCCGGGACTAGCGGGAGATGAGACCCAGTACTTC
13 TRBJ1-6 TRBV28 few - CASSPDPASPLHF TGTGCCAGCAGCCCGGATCCAGCTTCACCCCTCCACTTT
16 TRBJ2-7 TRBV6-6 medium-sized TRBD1 CASSYTGTGNWGEQYF TGTGCCAGCAGTTACACCGGGACAGGGAACTGGGGGGAGCAGTACTTC
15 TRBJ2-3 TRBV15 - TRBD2 CATSRGGLDSDTQYF TGTGCCACCAGCAGAGGGGGACTAGACTCAGATACGCAGTATTTT
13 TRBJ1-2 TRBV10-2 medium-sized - CASSGTTVYGYTF TGCGCCAGCAGTGGGACGACAGTGTATGGCTACACCTTC
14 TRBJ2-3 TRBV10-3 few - CATLGIPSTDTQYF TGTGCCACACTGGGAATACCTAGCACAGATACGCAGTATTTT
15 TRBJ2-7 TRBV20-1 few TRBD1 CSARPPTGWDYEQYF TGCAGTGCTAGACCACCGACAGGGTGGGACTACGAGCAGTACTTC
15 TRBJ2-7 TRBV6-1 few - CASIPGHRSSYEQYF TGTGCCAGCATCCCGGGACACCGGAGCTCCTACGAGCAGTACTTC
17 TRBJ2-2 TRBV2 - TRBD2 CASRRSGGASGTGELFF TGTGCCAGCAGACGTAGCGGGGGGGCCTCGGGCACCGGGGAGCTGTTTTTT
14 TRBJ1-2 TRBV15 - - CATRRDRGQVGYTF TGTGCCACCAGAAGAGATCGGGGCCAGGTTGGCTACACCTTC
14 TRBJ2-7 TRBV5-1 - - CASSLEGHFYEQYF TGCGCCAGCAGCTTGGAGGGGCACTTCTACGAGCAGTACTTC
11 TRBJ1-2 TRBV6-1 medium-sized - CASPDGYGYTF TGTGCCAGCCCCGACGGATATGGCTACACCTTC
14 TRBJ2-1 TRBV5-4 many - CASSLLVGTFQQFF TGTGCCAGCAGCTTGTTGGTCGGAACCTTCCAGCAGTTCTTC
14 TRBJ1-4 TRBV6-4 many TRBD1 CASSGGQGSEKLFF TGTGCCAGCAGTGGGGGACAGGGGAGTGAAAAACTGTTTTTT
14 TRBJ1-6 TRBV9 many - CASSVSIDNSPLHF TGTGCCAGCAGCGTAAGCATCGATAATTCACCCCTCCACTTT
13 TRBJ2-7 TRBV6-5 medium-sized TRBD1 CASSYNRGHEQYF TGTGCCAGCAGTTACAACAGGGGACACGAGCAGTACTTC
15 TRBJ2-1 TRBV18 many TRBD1 CASSYYRGSYNEQFF TGTGCCAGCTCATATTACAGGGGATCCTACAATGAGCAGTTCTTC
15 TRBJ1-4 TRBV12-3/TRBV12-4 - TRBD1 CASSLGIGGGEKLFF TGTGCCAGCAGTTTAGGTATAGGGGGCGGTGAAAAACTGTTTTTT
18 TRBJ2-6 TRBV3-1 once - CASSHISSEGPGANVLTF TGTGCCAGCAGCCACATTTCTAGCGAGGGCCCAGGGGCCAACGTCCTGACTTTC
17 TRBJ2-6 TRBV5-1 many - CASSQHLGGSGANVLTF TGCGCCAGCAGCCAGCACCTAGGGGGCTCTGGGGCCAACGTCCTGACTTTC
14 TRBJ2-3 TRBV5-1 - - CASSLGDATNTQYF TGCGCCAGCAGCTTGGGGGATGCCACAAATACGCAGTATTTT
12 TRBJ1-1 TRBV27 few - CASRWRSTEAFF TGTGCCAGCAGATGGAGGAGCACTGAAGCTTTCTTT
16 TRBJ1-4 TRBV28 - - CASSLSGGTLNEKLFF TGTGCCAGCAGTTTATCGGGGGGAACCCTAAATGAAAAACTGTTTTTT
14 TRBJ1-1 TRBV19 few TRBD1 CASTPTGVNTEAFF TGTGCCAGTACCCCGACAGGGGTGAACACTGAAGCTTTCTTT
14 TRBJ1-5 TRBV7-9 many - CASSLMGLGQPQHF TGTGCCAGCAGCCTCATGGGGTTGGGCCAGCCCCAGCATTTT
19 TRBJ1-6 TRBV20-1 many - CSARFPGGVGSSYNSPLHF TGCAGTGCTAGATTCCCCGGGGGGGTAGGGAGCTCCTATAATTCACCCCTCCACTTT
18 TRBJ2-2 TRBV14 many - CASSQEGTQGRRSGELFF TGTGCCAGCAGCCAAGAAGGGACACAGGGAAGAAGGTCCGGGGAGCTGTTTTTT
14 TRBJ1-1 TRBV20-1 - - CSAREPGSGTEAFF TGCAGTGCTAGAGAACCCGGGTCAGGCACTGAAGCTTTCTTT
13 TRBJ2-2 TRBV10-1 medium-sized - CASSRAVPGELFF TGCGCCAGCAGCCGGGCGGTTCCCGGGGAGCTGTTTTTT